The text below deals with one TCR beta chain. The record originates from a study of blood T cell repertoires in COVID-19. Overall study: From the United States, Italy and Spain came samples of acute and convalescent COVID-19.

How the authors handled the data: Reference gene primers were amplified, and this amplification served to estimate nucleated cell counts. TCRdb keeps only in-frame clones here, not all; method: immunoSEQ multiplex PCR. The DNA gave D and trimming, while V, J and clone size come from that table. The sample includes tens of thousands of clones, about 84% of them seen just once. Source material: peripheral blood. This TCR derives from a human donor in a cohort sampled during active COVID-19.

CDR3 DNA: TGTGCCAGCAGCCCGGACTCTTCGGGCGAGCAGTACTTC. It codes for CASSPDSSGEQYF. The V call is TRBV7-7, the J call TRBJ2-7; D is possibly TRBD2 (5 bases). Looked up from germline, CDR1 is SSHAT and CDR2 is FNYEAQ (reference sequence). This CDR3 region has 13 residues. Trimming pared 5 bases from V and 6 bases from J, leaving 14 bases between.